These 28 T cell receptor beta chains originate from one sample sequenced in a study of regulatory and conventional T cells in RAG deficiency. Data came from immunoSEQ multiplex PCR; TCRdb stores just in-frame clones and leaves some out. The top ten hold 30% to 40% of the sample, which has thousands of clones, 80% seen once. The same sample was also studied in work on regulatory T cells. As that study records: Primers: 52 TRBV forward and 13 TRBJ reverse.

Material: CD8+ T cells sorted from blood. The receptors were sampled from a human donor in good health.

In its sample, this clone was seen a few times. The chain recombines TRBV5-4 with TRBJ1-5; D gene ambiguous. Germline CDR1 reads SGHNT; CDR2 reads YYREEE (reference sequence). Deletions cut 4 bases from V and 0 bases from J, with 11 bases between. The CDR3 sequence is 15 residues long. The CDR3 DNA reads TGTGCCAGCAGCCAAGGACCGCTTAGCAATCAGCCCCAGCATTTT. It specifies CASSQGPLSNQPQHF.

This chain joins TRBV30 and TRBJ2-7; 14 bases are a match to TRBD2. V trimming: 1 base; J trimming: 2 bases; junction bases outside the gene matches: 4. The CDR3 is 16 residues long. In germline, CDR1 is GTSNPN, CDR2 SVGIG (reference sequence). CDR3 sequence: CAWSGGLAGDTYEQYF. DNA of the CDR3: TGTGCCTGGAGTGGGGGACTAGCGGGGGACACCTACGAGCAGTACTTC.

The chain links TRBV7-8 to TRBJ1-1; D uncertain. The V end was cut by 0 bases, the J end by 8 bases, with 10 bases between. CDR1 is SGHVS, CDR2 FQNEAQ, per germline. The CDR3 runs to 13 residues. The CDR3 DNA is TGTGCCAGCAGCTTAGCGGCAGCCCAAGAAGCTTTCTTT. It yields the protein CASSLAAAQEAFF.

J is TRBJ1-4 and V is TRBV28; 9 bases line up with TRBD1. The junction had 4 bases not matched to a gene; V was cut back by 2 bases and J by 3 bases. This CDR3 region has 16 residues. CDR1 is MDHEN and CDR2 is SYDVKM in the germline V gene. The CDR3 region is CASSLMGQGPNEKLFF. The CDR3 coding sequence is TGTGCCAGCAGTTTAATGGGACAGGGCCCTAATGAAAAACTGTTTTTT.

In regard to this clone: One junction end does not reproduce the germline sequence, and a read error may be involved. The chain couples TRBV7-9 to TRBJ2-3; no clear D. Germline V gene data show CDR1 as SEHNR and CDR2 as FQNEAQ (reference sequence). The CDR3 loop spans 13 amino acids. The CDR3 reads CASSLGIERESDF. Written as DNA, the CDR3 is TGTGCCAGCAGCTTAGGGATTGAACGAGAAAGCGATTTT. Full variable domain (outside the CDR3, taken from reference TRBV7-9 and TRBJ2-3): DTGVSQNPRHKITKRGQNVTFRCDPISEHNRLYWYRQTLGQGPEFLTYFQNEAQLEKSRLLSDRFSAERPKGSFSTLEIQRTEQGDSAMYLCASSLGIERESDFGPGTRLTVL.

The V call is TRBV28, the J call TRBJ2-3; 9 bases line up with TRBD2. CDR3 length: 15 residues. Germline V lookup: CDR1 MDHEN, CDR2 SYDVKM. The junction had 8 bases not matched to a gene; V was cut back by 6 bases and J by 4 bases. The CDR3 loop reads CASSLLAGVSDTQYF. CDR3 sequence (DNA): TGTGCCAGCAGCCTATTAGCGGGAGTGTCAGATACGCAGTATTTT.

The rearrangement links TRBV5-8 to TRBJ2-1; the match to TRBD1 covers 9 bases. CDR1 is SGHTS and CDR2 is YDEGEE in the germline V gene. The CDR3 extends over 16 amino acids. Trimming took 4 bases from V and 4 from J; bases not matched to a gene: 9. CDR3 sequence reads: CASSPGTGTGYNEQFF. Here the CDR3 DNA reads TGTGCCAGCAGCCCAGGGACAGGGACGGGATACAATGAGCAGTTCTTC.

J is TRBJ1-1 and V is TRBV7-8, with 7 bases lining up with TRBD1. Germline CDR1 is SGHVS and CDR2 is FQNEAQ. The CDR3 has 16 amino acids. After removal of 5 bases from V and 1 base from J, the junction contained 10 bases not matched to a gene. The CDR3 here is CASSHPRDRQNTEAFF. CDR3 bases: TGTGCCAGCAGCCATCCACGGGACAGACAGAACACTGAAGCTTTCTTT.

V gene TRBV27 combines with J gene TRBJ2-1; 7 nucleotides line up with TRBD1. V shed 3 bases and J 6 bases; nucleotides not matched to a gene: 5. CDR3 length: 14 residues. The V gene's germline CDR1 is MNHEY and CDR2 SMNVEV (reference sequence). CDR3 nucleotide sequence: TGTGCCAGCAGTTTCGCGGCAGGGGGCAATGAGCAGTTCTTC. This encodes CASSFAAGGNEQFF.

V usage is TRBV7-2 and J usage is TRBJ1-6, with D unclear. This CDR3 spans 15 amino acids. V dropped 4 bases and J dropped 5 bases, with 12 bases sitting between them. CDR1 is SGHTA, CDR2 FQGNSA, per germline. CDR3 in amino acids: CASSWGTRNNSPLHF. CDR3 DNA: TGTGCCAGCAGCTGGGGTACCAGGAATAATTCACCCCTCCACTTT.

The CDR3 region has the DNA TGTGCCAGCAGCTTGGGAGAGGGACTAGCGGGGGACGGGAGCCAGTACTTC. Residues: CASSLGEGLAGDGSQYF. The genes are TRBV5-8 and TRBJ2-5; 14 bases line up with TRBD2. The trim removed 0 bases at V and 10 bases at J, leaving 11 bases unmatched. Per germline, CDR1 SGHTS and CDR2 YDEGEE. The CDR3 consists of 17 residues.

This clone was counted a few times. The chain employs TRBV5-1 and TRBJ1-1; D unclear. Germline CDR1 is SGHRS and CDR2 is YFSETQ. The V end lost 0 bases, the J end lost 4 bases, and 10 bases lay between the germline ends. The CDR3 runs 14 residues. The chain's CDR3 is CASSLAGGFTEAFF. CDR3 DNA sequence: TGCGCCAGCAGCTTGGCGGGAGGTTTCACTGAAGCTTTCTTT.

This chain joins TRBV6-1 and TRBJ2-2; TRBD2 agrees at 7 bases. V dropped 2 bases and J dropped 7; count of bases not matched to a gene: 10. Germline assignment: CDR1 MNHNS and CDR2 SASEGT. This CDR3 is 16 amino acids long. The CDR3 DNA is TGTGCCAGCAGTGAATTTGGAGGGAGGGCCGTCGGGGAGCTGTTTTTT. Residues: CASSEFGGRAVGELFF.

The chain is built from TRBV19 and TRBJ1-1, with D possibly matching TRBD1 (5 bases). The CDR3 totals 12 residues. Germline CDR1 LNHDA, CDR2 SQIVND (reference sequence). The ends were cut back, 4 bases at V and 6 bases at J, with 9 bases in the middle. DNA for the CDR3: TGTGCCAGTAGTAGGGGGAGGGCTGAAGCTTTCTTT. Translated: CASSRGRAEAFF.

V and J are TRBV7-9 and TRBJ2-1, with 9 bases matching TRBD2. The CDR3 is 14 amino acids. Germline CDR1 and CDR2: SEHNR and FQNEAQ (reference sequence). Losses at the gene ends were 2 bases for V and 10 bases for J; bases not matched to a gene: 6. The DNA for the CDR3 is TGTGCCAGCAGCTTAAGTGGACTAGCGCCCGAGCAGTTCTTC. Translated: CASSLSGLAPEQFF.

The chain recombines TRBV10-3 with TRBJ2-5; the D call may be TRBD1 or TRBD2 (5 bases each). Germline CDR1 reads ENHRY; CDR2 reads SYGVKD. The V gene lost 7 bases and the J gene lost 4 bases, with 19 bases spanning the gap. The CDR3 runs to 15 residues. CDR3 protein: CAIKTGEGRGETQYF. Written as DNA, the CDR3 is TGTGCCATCAAGACCGGAGAGGGGCGCGGAGAGACCCAGTACTTC.

V is TRBV27 and J is TRBJ2-7; a weak D match, TRBD2 (5 bases). The CDR3 sequence is 13 residues long. Deletions cut 0 bases from V and 6 bases from J, with 9 bases between. Germline V gene data show CDR1 as MNHEY and CDR2 as SMNVEV (reference sequence). Written as DNA, the CDR3 is TGTGCCAGCAGTTTATCCGGAGGAGGCGAGCAGTACTTC. This gives the protein CASSLSGGGEQYF.

This chain connects TRBV7-9 to TRBJ2-5; D gene ambiguous. The CDR3 has 11 amino acids. The germline CDR1 and CDR2 sequences are SEHNR and FQNEAQ (reference sequence). V was clipped by 5 bases and J by 2 bases, with 3 bases between them. CDR3 protein: CASSAQETQYF. CDR3 coding DNA: TGTGCCAGCAGCGCTCAAGAGACCCAGTACTTC. The full variable domain, its missing parts supplied by reference TRBV7-9 and TRBJ2-5, is DTGVSQNPRHKITKRGQNVTFRCDPISEHNRLYWYRQTLGQGPEFLTYFQNEAQLEKSRLLSDRFSAERPKGSFSTLEIQRTEQGDSAMYLCASSAQETQYFGPGTRLLVL.

The V call is TRBV13, the J call TRBJ2-5; 8 nucleotides match TRBD2. The CDR3 length is 17 residues. Germline CDR1 and CDR2: PRHDT and FYEKMQ (reference sequence). The junction had 12 bases not matched to a gene; V was cut back by 1 base and J by 5 bases. CDR3 sequence reads: CASSLAFGGGTWETQYF. The CDR3 DNA sequence: TGTGCCAGCAGCTTAGCTTTTGGCGGGGGGACCTGGGAGACCCAGTACTTC.

The chain links TRBV19 to TRBJ2-6; D uncertain. Germline V gene sequence: CDR1 LNHDA, CDR2 SQIVND (reference sequence). Trimming stripped 3 bases from V and 0 bases from J, with 6 bases between. The CDR3 length is 15 residues. For the CDR3, the DNA is TGTGCCAGTAGTATCCAGGTCTCTGGGGCCAACGTCCTGACTTTC. Encoded protein: CASSIQVSGANVLTF.

The V gene is TRBV4-1, the J gene TRBJ1-3, with D possibly being TRBD1 (6 bases). V lost 4 bases to trimming and J lost 2 bases, with 12 bases between them. Per the germline V gene, CDR1 is MGHRA and CDR2 is YSYEKL. The CDR3 is 15 residues long. The CDR3 DNA follows: TGCGCCAGCAGCCGCCACAGGGAACCTGGAAACACCATATATTTT. It encodes CASSRHREPGNTIYF.

The chain employs TRBV9 and TRBJ1-2, with a weak D call TRBD1 (5 bases). The CDR3 contains 12 residues. The ends were cut back, 3 bases at V and 8 bases at J, with 11 bases in the middle. Germline V gene data show CDR1 as SGDLS and CDR2 as YYNGEE. CDR3 nucleotides: TGTGCCAGCAGCGCCGGGACGCAAGGCTACACCTTC. Its translation: CASSAGTQGYTF. Variable domain in full (rest from reference TRBV9 and TRBJ1-2): DSGVTQTPKHLITATGQRVTLRCSPRSGDLSVYWYQQSLDQGLQFLIQYYNGEERAKGNILERFSAQQFPDLHSELNLSSLELGDSALYFCASSAGTQGYTFGSGTRLTVV.

This clone is categorized as medium-sized. The chain combines TRBV27 with TRBJ2-7; 8 bases line up with TRBD1. V shed 5 bases and J 3 bases; nucleotides not matched to a gene: 6. The CDR3 consists of 14 residues. From germline, CDR1 is MNHEY and CDR2 SMNVEV (reference sequence). The CDR3 DNA follows: TGTGCCAGCAGTCTGCAGGGGGCCAACTACGAGCAGTACTTC. Its protein product is CASSLQGANYEQYF.

This chain links TRBV7-8 with TRBJ1-1, with 8 bases matching TRBD1. The CDR3 is 15 amino acids. CDR1 is SGHVS and CDR2 is FQNEAQ in the germline V gene. V shed 1 base and J 4 bases; nucleotides not matched to a gene: 5. The CDR3: CASSLGTGGVTEAFF. The CDR3, as DNA: TGTGCCAGCAGCTTAGGAACAGGGGGAGTCACTGAAGCTTTCTTT.

The rearrangement joins TRBV7-9 to TRBJ1-1, with TRBD1 identical over 7 bases. The CDR3 sequence is 13 residues long. With V trimmed by 3 bases and J by 5 bases, 3 bases remained unmatched. Germline-derived CDR1 and CDR2 are SEHNR and FQNEAQ (reference sequence). This CDR3 is CASSLVQGTEAFF. The CDR3, as DNA: TGTGCCAGCAGCTTGGTACAGGGGACTGAAGCTTTCTTT.

This chain joins TRBV19 and TRBJ2-5; no reliable D call. Germline assignment: CDR1 LNHDA and CDR2 SQIVND (reference sequence). The V and J ends lost 3 bases and 4 bases respectively, with 9 bases between them. This CDR3 is 13 amino acids long. CDR3 coding DNA: TGTGCCAGTAGTATTGTATCGGCAGAGACCCAGTACTTC. Protein: CASSIVSAETQYF. The whole variable domain, filled in from reference TRBV19 and TRBJ2-5, reads DGGITQSPKYLFRKEGQNVTLSCEQNLNHDAMYWYRQDPGQGLRLIYYSQIVNDFQKGDIAEGYSVSREKKESFPLTVTSAQKNPTAFYLCASSIVSAETQYFGPGTRLLVL.

This clone showed up just a few times. The rearrangement joins TRBV11-2 to TRBJ2-2, with 12 bases fitting TRBD2. This CDR3 has 16 residues. Germline lookup yields CDR1 SGHAT and CDR2 FQNNGV. Trimming took 8 bases from V and 5 from J; bases not matched to a gene: 9. The CDR3 DNA sequence: TGTGCCAGCCGCCGACTAGCGGGAGTTCGGACCGGGGAGCTGTTTTTT. Its translation: CASRRLAGVRTGELFF.

This sequence joins TRBV30 and TRBJ1-2, with a weak D call TRBD1 (6 bases). The V gene's germline CDR1 is GTSNPN and CDR2 SVGIG (reference sequence). V lost 2 bases, J lost 5 bases, and 12 bases lay in between. CDR3 size: 13 residues. The CDR3 loop is CAWSSGATYGYTF. DNA for the CDR3: TGTGCCTGGAGTTCAGGGGCGACATATGGCTACACCTTC.